The 23 T cell receptor beta chains reported below all come from one sample, sequenced in a study of blood T cell repertoires in COVID-19. This table comes from immunoSEQ multiplex PCR, and its TCRdb copy is limited to in-frame clones, with some not included. The repertoire holds under 200,000 clones, around 83% seen once, with 1.5% in the top ten. Sequenced material: peripheral blood. Receptors originate from a human donor in a cohort sampled during active COVID-19.

The chain links TRBV27 to TRBJ1-1, with D unclear. The CDR3 is made up of 15 amino acids. In germline, CDR1 is MNHEY, CDR2 SMNVEV (reference sequence). V was cut by 3 bases and J by 0 bases, with 11 bases left in between. CDR3 DNA: TGTGCCAGCAGTTTCCGATCTTACTTGAACACTGAAGCTTTCTTT. As protein: CASSFRSYLNTEAFF.

The table lists this clone with a count of one. CDR3 residues: CASTRATAGNGYTF. CDR3 bases: TGCGCCAGCACCCGGGCCACAGCGGGGAATGGCTACACCTTC. The chain recombines TRBV5-1 with TRBJ1-2; D is unresolved. Trimming took off 6 bases at V and 6 bases at J, with 18 bases between the two ends. Germline V gene sequence: CDR1 SGHRS, CDR2 YFSETQ. This CDR3 contains 14 residues.

V is TRBV5-1 and J is TRBJ1-1, with TRBD1 as a possible D gene (5 bases). The CDR3 runs to 15 residues. V lost 7 bases to trimming and J lost 0 bases, with 16 bases between them. Per germline, CDR1 SGHRS and CDR2 YFSETQ. CDR3 nucleotides: TGCGCCAGCGCACGATCGGGGGGAATGAACACTGAAGCTTTCTTT. Translated: CASARSGGMNTEAFF.

The CDR3 DNA reads TGTGCCAGCAGTTTAGAGAGAGGCACTGAAGCTTTCTTT. It encodes CASSLERGTEAFF. The V gene is TRBV27, the J gene TRBJ1-1; D is uncertain. The germline CDR1 and CDR2 sequences are MNHEY and SMNVEV (reference sequence). The ends were cut back, 2 bases at V and 4 bases at J, with 8 bases in the middle. This CDR3 spans 13 amino acids.

The chain couples TRBV27 to TRBJ2-3; a weak D match, TRBD2 (6 bases). The CDR3 totals 14 residues. The germline CDR1 and CDR2 sequences are MNHEY and SMNVEV (reference sequence). CDR3 amino acids: CETRDSVSTDTQYF. As DNA, the CDR3 is TGTGAGACCCGGGACTCCGTCAGCACAGATACGCAGTATTTT.

The chain has TRBV2 and TRBJ2-7; 7 bases match TRBD2. The CDR3 loop spans 13 amino acids. Trimming took 7 bases from V and 0 from J; bases not matched to a gene: 3. CDR1 and CDR2 (germline): SNHLY, FYNNEI. CDR3 amino acids: CASKRDGSYEQYF. The DNA of the CDR3 is TGTGCCAGCAAGCGGGACGGCTCCTACGAGCAGTACTTC.

The chain has TRBV18 and TRBJ2-1; a possible D gene is TRBD1 (6 bases). Germline lookup yields CDR1 KGHSH and CDR2 LQKENI. The CDR3 totals 14 residues. The V and J ends lost 5 bases and 6 bases respectively, with 14 bases between them. The CDR3 DNA is TGTGCCAGCTCAGGGACAATCGGGTCCAATGAGCAGTTCTTC. Translating gives CASSGTIGSNEQFF.

This clone appeared once. This chain uses TRBV5-1 with TRBJ2-7, with TRBD2 identical over 7 bases. V trimming: 0 bases; J trimming: 3 bases; junction bases outside the gene matches: 3. Germline V CDR1 and CDR2: SGHRS, YFSETQ. The CDR3 length is 14 residues. The CDR3 nucleotides are TGCGCCAGCAGCTTGGGCGGGGGAGGCTACGAGCAGTACTTC. It specifies CASSLGGGGYEQYF.

The CDR3 DNA follows: TGTGCCAGCACTCCGACGGGGACTGAAGCTTTCTTT. Its translation: CASTPTGTEAFF. This chain links TRBV12-3 or TRBV12-4 with TRBJ1-1; D gene uncertain. The CDR3 runs to 12 residues. V was clipped by 7 bases and J by 5 bases, with 11 bases between them.

The genes are TRBV5-8 and TRBJ1-1; 7 positions match TRBD1. V lost 2 bases to trimming and J lost 1 base; unmatched junction nucleotides: 5. The CDR3 is made up of 15 amino acids. Germline V gene data show CDR1 as SGHTS and CDR2 as YDEGEE. This chain's CDR3 is CASSLSGQANTEAFF. The CDR3 bases are TGTGCCAGCAGCTTATCCGGACAGGCGAACACTGAAGCTTTCTTT.

The chain employs TRBV10-2 and TRBJ2-1; TRBD2 agrees at 12 bases. CDR3 length: 13 residues. Germline CDR1 reads WSHSY; CDR2 reads SAAADI. V shed 10 bases and J 9 bases; nucleotides not matched to a gene: 7. The CDR3 bases are TGCGCCACCAAGACTAGCGGGAGTATTGAGCAGTTCTTC. Translation gives CATKTSGSIEQFF.

The V gene is TRBV5-1, the J gene TRBJ2-7; 7 nucleotides align to TRBD1. This CDR3 region has 14 residues. The V and J ends lost 2 bases and 7 bases, in that order; junction bases with no gene match: 9. Germline V lookup: CDR1 SGHRS, CDR2 YFSETQ. CDR3 sequence (DNA): TGCGCCAGCAGCTTCTACCGGGACAGAAAGGAGCAGTACTTC. Protein: CASSFYRDRKEQYF.

The V gene is TRBV5-8, the J gene TRBJ2-6, with 7 bases lining up with TRBD1. The CDR3 contains 15 residues. The V gene's germline CDR1 is SGHTS and CDR2 YDEGEE. The junction had 4 bases not matched to a gene; V was cut back by 5 bases and J by 2 bases. CDR3: CASRPQGTGANVLTF. The CDR3 bases are TGTGCCAGCAGACCACAGGGGACTGGGGCCAACGTCCTGACTTTC.

The chain is built from TRBV5-1 and TRBJ1-3; the D gene is possibly TRBD1 (5 bases). Per the germline V gene, CDR1 is SGHRS and CDR2 is YFSETQ. Trimming removed 6 bases from V and 0 bases from J, with 13 bases in between. The CDR3 is made up of 15 amino acids. CDR3 loop: CASTFGGSSGNTIYF. As DNA, the CDR3 is TGCGCCAGCACCTTTGGGGGGAGCTCTGGAAACACCATATATTTT.

The V and J genes are TRBV7-6 and TRBJ2-1, with TRBD2 matching over 13 bases. J was trimmed by 2 bases and V by 4 bases; bases with no gene match: 8. The CDR3 contains 18 residues. Germline CDR1 and CDR2: SGHVS and FNYEAQ. The CDR3, as DNA: TGTGCCAGCAGCTCGTCACTAGCGGGAGGGCCCACCTACAATGAGCAGTTCTTC. As protein: CASSSSLAGGPTYNEQFF. Filled out from reference TRBV7-6 and TRBJ2-1, the complete variable domain reads GAGVSQSPRYKVTKRGQDVALRCDPISGHVSLYWYRQALGQGPEFLTYFNYEAQQDKSGLPNDRFSAERPEGSISTLTIQRTEQRDSAMYRCASSSSLAGGPTYNEQFFGPGTRLTVL.

V and J are TRBV5-1 and TRBJ1-1; the match to TRBD1 covers 10 bases. Germline V CDR1 and CDR2: SGHRS, YFSETQ. The V and J ends lost 4 bases and 1 base, in that order; junction bases with no gene match: 4. The CDR3 is 15 amino acids. The CDR3 nucleotides are TGCGCCAGCAGCGTCCGGGACAGGGGGAACACTGAAGCTTTCTTT. This gives the protein CASSVRDRGNTEAFF.

As for this clone: One junction end disagrees with the germline gene, perhaps due to a read error. This chain uses TRBV19 with TRBJ1-2; 9 nucleotides agree with TRBD1. CDR3 size: 11 residues. CDR1 and CDR2 from the germline V gene are LNHDA and SQIVND (reference sequence). CDR3 residues: CASSRGDRALF. Written as DNA, the CDR3 is TGTGCCAGTAGTAGGGGGGACAGGGCACTCTTC.

The rearrangement joins TRBV12-3 or TRBV12-4 to TRBJ2-2; D remains unclear. The CDR3 consists of 13 residues. V shed 6 bases and J shed 5 bases, with 10 bases lying between them. In nucleotides, the CDR3 is TGTGCCAGCAGCCCGACTGGAACCGGGGAGCTGTTTTTT. Encoded protein: CASSPTGTGELFF.

The chain couples TRBV9 to TRBJ2-3, with D perhaps matching TRBD2 (6 bases). The CDR3 sequence is 16 residues long. Germline V gives CDR1 SGDLS, CDR2 YYNGEE. Trimming stripped 0 bases from V and 2 bases from J, with 13 bases between. CDR3 residues: CASSVDMAGITDTQYF. As DNA, the CDR3 is TGTGCCAGCAGCGTAGATATGGCGGGAATCACAGATACGCAGTATTTT.

The rearrangement links TRBV6-2 or TRBV6-3 to TRBJ2-1; 16 nucleotides agree with TRBD2. Unmatched junction bases numbered 5, after V lost 0 bases and J lost 9 bases. The CDR3 has 17 amino acids. Germline V gives CDR1 MNHEY, CDR2 SVGEGT. The CDR3 sequence: CASSYSGLAGGLGEQFF. CDR3 in DNA: TGTGCCAGCAGTTACTCGGGACTAGCGGGGGGGCTTGGTGAGCAGTTCTTC.

This chain uses TRBV5-1 with TRBJ2-2; TRBD2 matches 8 bases. Per germline, CDR1 SGHRS and CDR2 YFSETQ. The CDR3 is 17 residues long. After removal of 0 bases from V and 0 bases from J, the junction contained 4 bases not matched to a gene. The CDR3 DNA sequence: TGCGCCAGCAGCTTGGAGGCTAGCGGGCCGAACACCGGGGAGCTGTTTTTT. Translating it yields CASSLEASGPNTGELFF.

This chain connects TRBV24-1 to TRBJ2-2; weak D call: TRBD1 (6 bases). Trimming cost V 5 bases and J 4 bases, with 16 bases left between them. The CDR3 is 16 amino acids. Germline V gene data show CDR1 as KGHDR and CDR2 as SFDVKD. The CDR3 DNA is TGTGCCACCAGTGGTACCGGGACATTGTTCACCGGGGAGCTGTTTTTT. This sequence encodes CATSGTGTLFTGELFF.

The rearrangement links TRBV28 to TRBJ1-6; weak D call: TRBD1 (6 bases). V gave up 5 bases and J gave up 8 bases, with 16 bases separating them. Per the germline V gene, CDR1 is MDHEN and CDR2 is SYDVKM. The CDR3 has 15 residues. CDR3 region: CASSPRTALYSPLHF. CDR3 sequence (DNA): TGTGCCAGCAGTCCCCGGACAGCCCTTTATTCACCCCTCCACTTT.